Listed below are T cell receptor beta chains from one sample, sequenced in a study of blood T cell repertoires in COVID-19. TCRdb's copy holds only in-frame clones and misses some; the assay was immunoSEQ multiplex PCR. The sample shows approximately 480,000 clones, roughly nine tenths of them seen only once. The material sequenced was PBMCs or T cells enriched from blood (not recorded which). Receptors were obtained from a woman in her late teens or twenties who had recovered from COVID-19. CDR3s include the opening cysteine and the closing phenylalanine or tryptophan. Each record gives: clone size, D gene, J gene, V gene, CDR3 protein, CDR3 DNA. The D gene is left open where the match is weak. Not every row has a clone size; where given, it reads once, few, many or a size class.

clone_size: NA
d_call: TRBD2
j_call: TRBJ2-7
v_call: TRBV6-6
cdr3_aa: CASSPSTSGSYEQYF
cdr3_nt: TGTGCCAGCAGCCCTTCGACTAGCGGATCCTACGAGCAGTACTTC

clone_size: few
d_call: NA
j_call: TRBJ1-1
v_call: TRBV30
cdr3_aa: CAWGLDRLNTEAFF
cdr3_nt: TGTGCCTGGGGGTTAGACAGACTGAACACTGAAGCTTTCTTT

clone_size: NA
d_call: TRBD1
j_call: TRBJ1-1
v_call: TRBV19
cdr3_aa: CASRGNRGRLDTEAFF
cdr3_nt: TGTGCCAGTAGGGGGAACAGGGGGCGACTTGACACTGAAGCTTTCTTT

clone_size: NA
d_call: TRBD1
j_call: TRBJ2-7
v_call: TRBV30
cdr3_aa: CAWSRDSPYEQYF
cdr3_nt: TGTGCCTGGAGCCGGGACAGTCCCTACGAGCAGTACTTC

clone_size: NA
d_call: NA
j_call: TRBJ2-5
v_call: TRBV6-2/TRBV6-3
cdr3_aa: CASSYITEEETQYF
cdr3_nt: TGTGCCAGCAGTTATATCACTGAAGAAGAGACCCAGTACTTC

clone_size: NA
d_call: NA
j_call: TRBJ1-6
v_call: TRBV5-1
cdr3_aa: CASSLGQIDSPLHF
cdr3_nt: TGCGCCAGCAGTCTCGGACAGATCGACTCACCCCTCCACTTT

clone_size: NA
d_call: NA
j_call: TRBJ2-3
v_call: TRBV15
cdr3_aa: CATSSHLAADTQYF
cdr3_nt: TGTGCCACCAGCAGCCATCTAGCCGCAGATACGCAGTATTTT

clone_size: NA
d_call: NA
j_call: TRBJ2-5
v_call: TRBV18
cdr3_aa: CASSGAQGRETQYF
cdr3_nt: TGTGCCAGCTCAGGGGCACAGGGACGGGAGACCCAGTACTTC

clone_size: NA
d_call: TRBD1
j_call: TRBJ1-2
v_call: TRBV4-2
cdr3_aa: CASSNYWTGEKDYGYTF
cdr3_nt: TGTGCCAGCAGCAACTATTGGACAGGGGAAAAGGACTATGGCTACACCTTC

clone_size: NA
d_call: NA
j_call: TRBJ1-1
v_call: TRBV7-9
cdr3_aa: CASSSFPPRSNTEAFF
cdr3_nt: TGTGCCAGCAGCTCCTTCCCTCCCCGTTCGAACACTGAAGCTTTCTTT

clone_size: NA
d_call: TRBD2
j_call: TRBJ2-1
v_call: TRBV5-4
cdr3_aa: CASSSSGGAWNEQFF
cdr3_nt: TGTGCCAGCAGCAGTAGCGGGGGGGCCTGGAATGAGCAGTTCTTC

clone_size: NA
d_call: NA
j_call: TRBJ2-3
v_call: TRBV7-2
cdr3_aa: CASSKGGRDTQYF
cdr3_nt: TGTGCCAGCAGCAAGGGGGGGCGAGATACGCAGTATTTT

clone_size: NA
d_call: TRBD1
j_call: TRBJ1-1
v_call: TRBV7-2
cdr3_aa: CASSLTGDATEAFF
cdr3_nt: TGTGCCAGCAGCTTGACAGGGGACGCCACTGAAGCTTTCTTT

clone_size: NA
d_call: NA
j_call: TRBJ1-5
v_call: TRBV19
cdr3_aa: CASSIGGRNQPQHF
cdr3_nt: TGTGCCAGTAGTATAGGAGGCCGCAATCAGCCCCAGCATTTT

clone_size: NA
d_call: TRBD1
j_call: TRBJ1-2
v_call: TRBV4-1
cdr3_aa: CASSLRDSANYGYTF
cdr3_nt: TGCGCCAGCAGCCTCCGGGACAGCGCTAACTATGGCTACACCTTC

clone_size: NA
d_call: NA
j_call: TRBJ1-2
v_call: TRBV25-1
cdr3_aa: CASSEVQADGYTF
cdr3_nt: TGTGCCAGCAGTGAGGTCCAGGCAGATGGCTACACCTTC

clone_size: NA
d_call: NA
j_call: TRBJ1-1
v_call: TRBV7-9
cdr3_aa: CASSQWGQGEAFF
cdr3_nt: TGTGCCAGCAGCCAATGGGGGCAGGGTGAAGCTTTCTTT

clone_size: NA
d_call: NA
j_call: TRBJ1-1
v_call: TRBV2
cdr3_aa: CASSEMSGWASTEAFF
cdr3_nt: TGTGCCAGCAGTGAAATGTCGGGGTGGGCCAGCACTGAAGCTTTCTTT

clone_size: NA
d_call: TRBD1
j_call: TRBJ1-2
v_call: TRBV2
cdr3_aa: CASSFSGGENGYTF
cdr3_nt: TGTGCCAGCAGTTTTTCAGGGGGCGAGAATGGCTACACCTTC

clone_size: NA
d_call: TRBD1
j_call: TRBJ2-1
v_call: TRBV30
cdr3_aa: CAWSVRKGATYNEQFF
cdr3_nt: TGTGCCTGGAGTGTACGGAAGGGGGCAACATACAATGAGCAGTTCTTC

clone_size: NA
d_call: NA
j_call: TRBJ1-2
v_call: TRBV6-6
cdr3_aa: CASSLRLDSALGDGYTF
cdr3_nt: TGTGCCAGCAGTCTCCGTCTGGACAGCGCGCTAGGGGATGGCTACACCTTC

clone_size: NA
d_call: TRBD1
j_call: TRBJ1-3
v_call: TRBV11-2
cdr3_aa: CASSGDSYSGNTIYF
cdr3_nt: TGTGCCAGCAGCGGGGACAGCTACTCTGGAAACACCATATATTTT

clone_size: NA
d_call: NA
j_call: TRBJ2-7
v_call: TRBV5-6
cdr3_aa: CASSRDLEYEQYF
cdr3_nt: TGTGCCAGCAGCCGGGACTTAGAGTACGAGCAGTACTTC

clone_size: NA
d_call: TRBD1
j_call: TRBJ1-1
v_call: TRBV24-1
cdr3_aa: CATRLQGEKTSHTFEAFF
cdr3_nt: TGTGCCACCAGGTTACAGGGGGAAAAAACCTCCCATACCTTTGAAGCTTTCTTT

clone_size: NA
d_call: TRBD2
j_call: TRBJ2-6
v_call: TRBV10-3
cdr3_aa: CAISDTSGGPGANVLTF
cdr3_nt: TGTGCCATCAGTGATACTAGCGGGGGACCTGGGGCCAACGTCCTGACTTTC

clone_size: NA
d_call: TRBD1
j_call: TRBJ2-3
v_call: TRBV28
cdr3_aa: CASRPRDRGRRDTQYF
cdr3_nt: TGTGCCAGCAGACCCCGGGACAGGGGGCGCCGGGATACGCAGTATTTT